Here is one TCR beta chain with its context. The sample originates from a study of blood T cell repertoires in COVID-19. The CDR3 is 14 residues long. The V end was cut by 7 bases, the J end by 3 bases, with 13 bases between. The germline V gene encodes CDR1 SNHLY and CDR2 FYNNEI. The protocol was immunoSEQ multiplex PCR, while the TCRdb copy is restricted to in-frame clones and leaves out a portion. The profile covers a few hundred thousand clones, with around nine tenths appearing a single time and roughly 0.87% taken by the ten largest. V is TRBV2 and J is TRBJ1-5, with D uncertain. The clonotype originates from a young man with COVID-19, enrolled during active disease. Sequenced material: peripheral blood. CDR3 bases: TGTGCCAGCAAGTGGGAGGGAGACAATCAGCCCCAGCATTTT. Its translation is CASKWEGDNQPQHF.